The rows below give T cell receptor beta chains drawn from one sample of a study of T-cell reconstitution after alpha-beta-depleted transplantation in children. MiXCR, run by TCRdb on the PCR reads, gives a single entry per CDR3 protein. Counted here are hundreds of thousands of distinct CDR3 sequences, roughly 17% occurring once; the ten biggest clones make up approximately 1%. The sequencing used PBMCs from the stem cell graft donor, collected from the stem cell graft. The source is a human donor who donated a stem cell graft to a child with acute myeloid leukemia. CDR3s include the opening cysteine and the closing phenylalanine or tryptophan. Fields, in order: J gene, V gene, CDR3 protein.

J: TRBJ2-3
V: TRBV29-1
CDR3: CSVEDGGGAADTQYF

J: TRBJ2-3
V: TRBV7-3
CDR3: CASTLLGRLAVKSTDTQYF

J: TRBJ2-3
V: TRBV15
CDR3: CATSRDREGRDTDTQYF

J: TRBJ2-1
V: TRBV10-3
CDR3: CAISGTINEQFF

J: TRBJ1-1
V: TRBV28
CDR3: CASSSLDVNTEAFF

J: TRBJ2-1
V: TRBV5-1
CDR3: CASSLISGGNNEQFF

J: TRBJ2-5
V: TRBV5-6
CDR3: CASTLGGQETQYF

J: TRBJ1-2
V: TRBV4-1
CDR3: CASSQNSRTYRNGYTF

J: TRBJ1-4
V: TRBV12-3/TRBV12-4
CDR3: CASSPDRGPTNEKLFF

J: TRBJ1-5
V: TRBV20-1
CDR3: CSADRSYQPQHF

J: TRBJ1-1
V: TRBV9
CDR3: CASSSGQRAFF

J: TRBJ2-7
V: TRBV12-3/TRBV12-4
CDR3: CASSSSGPSEEQYF

J: TRBJ2-1
V: TRBV20-1
CDR3: CSARRDLAGPGNEQFF

J: TRBJ2-1
V: TRBV20-1
CDR3: CSARTGGAPYNEQFF

J: TRBJ2-5
V: TRBV4-3
CDR3: CASSQDRAEEETQYF

J: TRBJ2-5
V: TRBV25-1
CDR3: CASSGYRTQYF

J: TRBJ2-3
V: TRBV6-1
CDR3: CAGDRAGTDTQYF

J: TRBJ2-3
V: TRBV12-3/TRBV12-4
CDR3: CASSLDSGDTQYF

J: TRBJ1-1
V: TRBV6-1
CDR3: CASRRQARRGEAFF

J: TRBJ1-1
V: TRBV5-1
CDR3: CASSLSGWGNTEAFF

J: TRBJ1-1
V: TRBV5-1
CDR3: CASSLGDNLNTDAFF

J: TRBJ1-2
V: TRBV12-3/TRBV12-4
CDR3: CASNGGAYYGYTF

J: TRBJ2-3
V: TRBV6-1
CDR3: CASSEARIADTDTQYF

J: TRBJ1-2
V: TRBV6-1
CDR3: CASSESKITYGYTF

J: TRBJ1-2
V: TRBV20-1
CDR3: CSASPRELGGYTF

J: TRBJ1-3
V: TRBV6-1
CDR3: CATNIGFTGNTIYF

J: TRBJ1-1
V: TRBV29-1
CDR3: CSVSQGFMNTEAFF

J: TRBJ2-1
V: TRBV20-1
CDR3: CSAEDSGGADNEQFF

J: TRBJ2-5
V: TRBV20-1
CDR3: CSAYTSGGPETQYF

J: TRBJ2-5
V: TRBV29-1
CDR3: CSVESSGEETHYF

J: TRBJ1-2
V: TRBV4-3
CDR3: CASSQKQGYGYTF

J: TRBJ2-3
V: TRBV20-1
CDR3: CSVGGEGTDTQYF

J: TRBJ2-3
V: TRBV7-2
CDR3: CASSPGIRSTDTQYF